Below are 11 T cell receptor beta chains sequenced from a single sample in a study of regulatory T cells in long-lasting Graves disease (dated by TCRdb to about 2021). Library creation used multiplex PCR. TCRdb shows the sequencer as Illumina HiSeq 4000. iRepertoire HTBI primers and Arm-PCR amplification of CDR3 regions were used to construct TCR beta libraries. TCRdb reworked the public reads: Q25 trimming with fastp, MiXCR clone assembly, productive beta chains retained. Rows are unified per CDR3 protein, each entry keeping the most common DNA and genes. The sample has some 200,000 distinct CDR3 sequences on record, less than 20% of them singletons. Roughly 10% of the sample goes to the ten largest clones. This specimen's time point label, per the study, means: newly diagnosed GD, antithyroid drugs for less than 3 months. For both TCR sequencing and RNA sequencing, RNA was extracted from PBMCs in TRIzol.

These data were likewise used in another study, on T cells in Graves' hyperthyroidism and ophthalmopathy.

Sample: peripheral blood mononuclear cells (PBMCs), taken at new diagnosis, from a patient treated with antithyroid drugs. These receptors were taken from a woman aged 25 to 39 with Graves disease. Donor details come from another sample of the same person, matched by shared clones.

This clonotype was observed a handful of times. J is TRBJ1-3 and V is TRBV6-5; D is ambiguous. The germline V gene encodes CDR1 MNHEY and CDR2 SVGAGI. V shed 2 bases and J shed 4 bases, with 9 bases lying between them. The CDR3 has 14 amino acids. This CDR3 is CASSYAPGGNTIYF. The CDR3 DNA reads as TGTGCCAGCAGTTACGCCCCTGGAGGAAACACCATATATTTT.

This clonotype has at least ten counts. This chain connects TRBV2 to TRBJ1-5; D not resolved. This CDR3 has 13 residues. Germline V gives CDR1 SNHLY, CDR2 FYNNEI. V shed 7 bases and J shed 0 bases, with 7 bases lying between them. CDR3 in DNA: TGTGCCAGCACCACGGATAGCAATCAGCCCCAGCATTTT. It codes for CASTTDSNQPQHF.

This clonotype was seen ten or more times. In DNA form, the CDR3 reads TGTGCCATCAGTTTTCAGGGTGATCAGCCCCAGCATTTT. Amino acids: CAISFQGDQPQHF. The V and J genes are TRBV10-3 and TRBJ1-5, with D possibly TRBD1 on 5 matching bases. In germline, CDR1 is ENHRY, CDR2 SYGVKD. The CDR3 length is 13 residues. Trimming took 5 bases from V and 5 from J, leaving 10 bases between them.

Only a few counts were recorded for this clonotype. The rearrangement uses TRBV6-1 and TRBJ2-4; 13 bases map to TRBD2. The trim removed 6 bases at V and 7 bases at J, leaving 12 bases unmatched. The V gene's germline CDR1 is MNHNS and CDR2 SASEGT. The CDR3 covers 17 residues. CDR3 sequence: CASSPNGLAGVSNIQYF. The CDR3 DNA reads TGTGCCAGCAGCCCCAACGGACTAGCGGGAGTATCGAACATTCAGTACTTC.

This clonotype was found many times. The gene calls are TRBV12-5 and TRBJ1-1, with 9 bases aligning to TRBD1. Trimming cost V 5 bases and J 2 bases; bases outside gene matches: 9. This CDR3 region has 16 residues. Germline values: CDR1 LGHNT, CDR2 FRNRAP. The CDR3 region has the DNA TGTGCTAGTGGTGGGGACAGGGTAATGGGAAACACTGAAGCTTTCTTT. It is translated as CASGGDRVMGNTEAFF.

This clonotype showed up many times. J is TRBJ2-5 and V is TRBV6-1; 9 bases match TRBD2. Germline CDR1 reads MNHNS; CDR2 reads SASEGT. The CDR3 runs 16 residues. V shed 6 bases, J shed 5 bases, and the junction held 13 bases outside the gene matches. CDR3 sequence reads: CASREVPSGKMETQYF. The CDR3 DNA reads TGTGCCAGCAGGGAGGTCCCTAGCGGGAAGATGGAGACCCAGTACTTC.

This clonotype was seen ten or more times. The gene calls are TRBV6-1 and TRBJ1-2; D is ambiguous. Germline values: CDR1 MNHNS, CDR2 SASEGT. This CDR3 comprises 16 residues. Trimming stripped 4 bases from V and 0 bases from J, with 15 bases between. The CDR3 nucleotides are TGTGCCAGCAGTGCAGCTAACCAAAGAGCTAACTATGGCTACACCTTC. This encodes CASSAANQRANYGYTF.

This clonotype was counted at least ten times. The gene calls are TRBV6-5 and TRBJ1-6; D is uncertain. Trimming stripped 2 bases from V and 0 bases from J, with 11 bases between. CDR3 size: 17 residues. From germline, CDR1 is MNHEY and CDR2 SVGAGI. The CDR3 bases are TGTGCCAGCAGTTACGCTGTTAGGAGCTCCTATAATTCACCCCTCCACTTT. This gives the protein CASSYAVRSSYNSPLHF.

Details on this clonotype: A much larger clone sits a single nucleotide away, making a read error possible. The chain uses TRBV7-8 and TRBJ1-1; possibly TRBD1 for D (5 bases). Per the germline V gene, CDR1 is SGHVS and CDR2 is FQNEAQ. The germline V and J ends were trimmed by 1 base and 4 bases, with 22 bases remaining between them. The CDR3 loop spans 18 amino acids. CDR3 DNA: TGTGCCAGCAGCTTAGGGGGAGTGCTGGGGGTCGGGTTCACTGAAGCTTTCTTT. This gives the protein CASSLGGVLGVGFTEAFF.

This clonotype appeared many times. The chain combines TRBV19 with TRBJ2-7; 7 bases are a match to TRBD1. V was clipped by 4 bases and J by 1 base; unmatched bases: 4. Germline lookup yields CDR1 LNHDA and CDR2 SQIVND (reference sequence). The CDR3 spans 14 residues. This chain's CDR3 is CASSRDRESYEQYF. The CDR3 DNA reads as TGTGCCAGTAGTAGAGACAGGGAATCCTACGAGCAGTACTTC.

This clonotype has a count of ten or more. The gene calls are TRBV28 and TRBJ2-1, with a weak D call TRBD1 (6 bases). This CDR3 region has 14 residues. The V end lost 8 bases, the J end lost 5 bases, and 16 bases lay between the germline ends. Germline-derived CDR1 and CDR2 are MDHEN and SYDVKM. The CDR3 loop reads CASARTVGNNEQFF. The CDR3 DNA reads as TGTGCCAGCGCCCGGACAGTAGGGAACAATGAGCAGTTCTTC.